This T cell receptor beta chain stems from a study of identical twins. Findings and limits, study-wide: Out-of-frame alpha sequences shared by twins showed excess low generation probability. Monozygotic twin pairs showed more out-of-frame TCR alpha sharing than models estimated.

V was cut by 0 bases and J by 1 base, with 12 bases left in between. The CDR3 loop spans 16 amino acids. Germline values: CDR1 SGHAT, CDR2 FQDESV (reference sequence). Template switching introduced a universal primer site, and the cDNA bore unique molecular identifiers. TCRdb independently ran MiXCR on the 5' RACE reads; one entry per CDR3 protein. The data contain about 340,000 distinct CDR3 sequences, roughly an eighth of them singletons. To note about this clonotype: What it binds is unknown.

A further study also used this sample, focusing on yellow fever vaccine responses in identical twins. As reported in that work: Twins' vaccine T cell responses were reported to seem partly convergent and partly personalized.

The receptor was derived from a woman in her late teens or twenties in good health. The sample was CD8+ T cells sorted from blood. J is TRBJ1-1 and V is TRBV11-1; no reliable D call. CDR3: CASSLANTGRNTEAFF. CDR3 in DNA: TGTGCCAGCAGCTTAGCGAACACGGGGAGGAACACTGAAGCTTTCTTT. The variable domain in full, completed from reference TRBV11-1 and TRBJ1-1, reads EAEVAQSPRYKITEKSQAVAFWCDPISGHATLYWYRQILGQGPELLVQFQDESVVDDSQLPKDRFSAERLKGVDSTLKIQPAELGDSAMYLCASSLANTGRNTEAFFGQGTRLTVV.